The 21 T cell receptor beta chains below were found in one sample sequenced in a study of blood T cell repertoires in COVID-19. Profiled with immunoSEQ multiplex PCR; TCRdb holds only in-frame clones, not every one. Among some 110,000 clones listed, 85% to 90% were seen once. The sequencing sample was made of peripheral blood. Source of these receptors: a human donor in a cohort sampled during active COVID-19.

This clone was found once. The CDR3 DNA sequence: TGTGCCAGCAGTTTATGGGGAGTAGGCACAGATACGCAGTATTTT. This gives the protein CASSLWGVGTDTQYF. V usage is TRBV28 and J usage is TRBJ2-3, with TRBD2 as a possible D gene (5 bases). Trimming pared 0 bases from V and 1 base from J, leaving 8 bases between. Germline V gene sequence: CDR1 MDHEN, CDR2 SYDVKM. The CDR3 consists of 15 residues.

The chain employs TRBV10-1 and TRBJ2-5; possibly TRBD1 for D (6 bases). The ends were cut back, 0 bases at V and 4 bases at J, with 9 bases in the middle. The CDR3 has 14 residues. Germline V gene sequence: CDR1 WNHNN, CDR2 SYGVQD (reference sequence). The CDR3 DNA follows: TGCGCCAGCAGTGAGTCGAGGGGGTTAGAGACCCAGTACTTC. Its translation is CASSESRGLETQYF.

The chain joins TRBV3-1 (or the pseudogene TRBV3-2) to TRBJ1-2; D ambiguous. Germline CDR1 and CDR2: LGHDT and YNNKEL (reference sequence). There are 11 residues in the CDR3. Trimming left V 5 bases short and J 7 bases short, with 8 bases between. CDR3 sequence reads: CASSFGSGYTF. The DNA for the CDR3 is TGTGCCAGCAGCTTCGGTTCTGGCTACACCTTC.

J is TRBJ1-3 and V is TRBV2; D may be TRBD1 (6 bases). The CDR3 totals 18 residues. The germline V gene has CDR1 SNHLY and CDR2 FYNNEI. V was cut by 4 bases and J by 0 bases, with 19 bases left in between. The CDR3, as DNA: TGTGCCAGCAGTGTGAGGGGACACCAACTAAGCTCTGGAAACACCATATATTTT. This encodes CASSVRGHQLSSGNTIYF. Complete variable domain (other parts from reference TRBV2 and TRBJ1-3): EPEVTQTPSHQVTQMGQEVILRCVPISNHLYFYWYRQILGQKVEFLVSFYNNEISEKSEIFDDQFSVERPDGSNFTLKIRSTKLEDSAMYFCASSVRGHQLSSGNTIYFGEGSWLTVV.

This clone appeared a single time. This chain joins TRBV4-2 and TRBJ2-3; D perhaps matches TRBD2 (5 bases). The CDR3 consists of 15 residues. The germline V and J ends were trimmed by 1 base and 6 bases, with 14 bases remaining between them. CDR1 and CDR2 (germline): LGHNA, YNFKEQ. CDR3 nucleotides: TGTGCCAGCAGCCAAGTCCCTAGCTCAAGGGATACGCAGTATTTT. This sequence encodes CASSQVPSSRDTQYF.

CDR3 protein: CASSFRNTGELFF. The DNA for the CDR3 is TGTGCCAGCAGCTTCAGGAACACCGGGGAGCTGTTTTTT. This chain connects TRBV5-4 to TRBJ2-2, with D uncertain. The germline V and J ends were trimmed by 2 bases and 1 base, with 3 bases remaining between them. The CDR3 spans 13 residues. Germline V gene data show CDR1 as SGHNT and CDR2 as YYREEE (reference sequence).

This chain links TRBV28 with TRBJ1-4; TRBD1 matches 7 bases. Unmatched junction bases numbered 4, after V lost 2 bases and J lost 4 bases. The CDR3 is made up of 15 amino acids. The germline gives CDR1 MDHEN, CDR2 SYDVKM. CDR3 bases: TGTGCCAGCAGTTTAAATCGACAGGGTAATGAAAAACTGTTTTTT. As protein: CASSLNRQGNEKLFF.

Concerning this clone itself: The sample carries other DNA sequences with the same CDR3. This chain joins TRBV5-4 and TRBJ2-5; 11 bases fit TRBD2. J lost 5 bases, V lost 0 bases, and 3 bases had no gene match. The CDR3 runs 15 residues. Germline CDR1 reads SGHNT; CDR2 reads YYREEE (reference sequence). The CDR3: CASSLGLAGGETQYF. The CDR3 region has the DNA TGTGCCAGCAGCTTGGGCTTAGCGGGGGGGGAGACCCAGTACTTC.

This clone was observed a handful of times. The chain couples TRBV2 to TRBJ2-7, with a tentative D call TRBD2 (5 bases). From germline, CDR1 is SNHLY and CDR2 FYNNEI. Trimming stripped 6 bases from V and 4 bases from J, with 10 bases between. The CDR3 extends over 12 amino acids. The CDR3 spells CASRKGVYEQYF. The CDR3 region has the DNA TGTGCCAGCAGGAAGGGAGTATACGAGCAGTACTTC. The full variable domain, completed using reference TRBV2 and TRBJ2-7, is EPEVTQTPSHQVTQMGQEVILRCVPISNHLYFYWYRQILGQKVEFLVSFYNNEISEKSEIFDDQFSVERPDGSNFTLKIRSTKLEDSAMYFCASRKGVYEQYFGPGTRLTVT.

In regard to this clone: An end of the junction differs from the germline gene, which may be a read error. The chain recombines TRBV7-7 with TRBJ2-7; 11 bases agree with TRBD1. CDR1 is SSHAT, CDR2 FNYEAQ, per germline (reference sequence). The CDR3 is 15 residues long. CDR3 in DNA: TGTGCTAGCAGCACTGGGACAGGGGGCTCCTACGAGCAGTACTTC. As protein: CASSTGTGGSYEQYF. Combining the CDR3 with reference TRBV7-7 and TRBJ2-7 gives the whole variable domain GAGVSQSPRYKVTKRGQDVTLRCDPISSHATLYWYQQALGQGPEFLTYFNYEAQPDKSGLPSDRFSAERPEGSISTLTIQRTEQRDSAMYRCASSTGTGGSYEQYFGPGTRLTVT.

The chain uses TRBV4-2 and TRBJ1-1, with 8 bases that match TRBD1. The J segment lost 5 bases and the V segment lost 0 bases, leaving 5 bases of the junction unmatched. Germline CDR1 reads LGHNA; CDR2 reads YNFKEQ. There are 15 residues in the CDR3. CDR3 in DNA: TGTGCCAGCAGCCAAGATGGAAGACAGGGGACTGAAGCTTTCTTT. It encodes CASSQDGRQGTEAFF.

The V call is TRBV25-1, the J call TRBJ1-4, with 9 nucleotides matching TRBD1. V trimming: 3 bases; J trimming: 7 bases; junction bases outside the gene matches: 3. The CDR3 loop spans 14 amino acids. The germline V gene has CDR1 MGHDK and CDR2 SYGVNS. CDR3 sequence reads: CASSDGTGSEKLFF. For the CDR3, the DNA is TGTGCCAGCAGTGACGGGACAGGGAGTGAAAAACTGTTTTTT.

The genes are TRBV6-1 and TRBJ1-2; 7 positions match TRBD1. This CDR3 is 17 amino acids long. Germline values: CDR1 MNHNS, CDR2 SASEGT. Unmatched junction bases numbered 10, after V lost 0 bases and J lost 3 bases. The CDR3 region is CASSEALGSGGYYGYTF. The CDR3 region has the DNA TGTGCCAGCAGTGAAGCGCTTGGGTCAGGGGGGTACTATGGCTACACCTTC.

The chain is built from TRBV5-6 and TRBJ2-3, with D possibly TRBD1 on 5 matching bases. The CDR3 loop spans 15 amino acids. Germline lookup yields CDR1 SGHDT and CDR2 YYEEEE. The V end was cut by 3 bases, the J end by 0 bases, with 11 bases between. As DNA, the CDR3 is TGTGCCAGCAGCTCACCAGGGATAAGCACAGATACGCAGTATTTT. Amino acids: CASSSPGISTDTQYF.

This chain connects TRBV10-3 to TRBJ1-2; D remains unclear. Trimming shortened V by 2 bases and J by 2 bases, and 6 bases separated the two germline ends. Germline values: CDR1 ENHRY, CDR2 SYGVKD. This CDR3 has 13 amino acids. CDR3 nucleotides: TGTGCCATCAGTGAGACCGAGAACTATGGCTACACCTTC. Translation gives CAISETENYGYTF.

This clone has only one observation. V is TRBV19 and J is TRBJ2-5; D remains ambiguous. Germline CDR1 LNHDA, CDR2 SQIVND (reference sequence). With 5 bases removed from V and 4 bases from J, the gap between germline ends came to 17 bases. There are 15 residues in the CDR3. The CDR3 loop is CASSSTTQLAETQYF. The CDR3 nucleotides are TGTGCCAGTAGTTCGACGACACAACTGGCAGAGACCCAGTACTTC.

The chain combines TRBV19 with TRBJ1-5; tentative D call: TRBD1 (5 bases). The V gene's germline CDR1 is LNHDA and CDR2 SQIVND (reference sequence). The germline V and J ends were trimmed by 4 bases and 5 bases, with 9 bases remaining between them. This CDR3 region has 13 residues. CDR3 residues: CASSTRGYQPQHF. The CDR3 coding sequence is TGTGCCAGTAGTACTAGGGGATATCAGCCCCAGCATTTT.

V and J are TRBV2 and TRBJ1-5; D unclear. The CDR3 contains 12 residues. V lost 7 bases, J lost 4 bases, and 8 bases lay in between. Germline V lookup: CDR1 SNHLY, CDR2 FYNNEI. CDR3 sequence reads: CASTAQNQPQHF. In nucleotides, the CDR3 is TGTGCCAGCACAGCGCAGAATCAGCCCCAGCATTTT.

This clone showed up just once. V gene TRBV5-1 combines with J gene TRBJ2-7; D perhaps matches TRBD1 (6 bases). The CDR3 is 16 residues long. Trimming took off 0 bases at V and 3 bases at J, with 16 bases between the two ends. Germline V gene lookup returns CDR1 SGHRS and CDR2 YFSETQ. Here the CDR3 DNA reads TGCGCCAGCAGCTTGGATCTTCTAGCAGGGGTCTACGAGCAGTACTTC. Its translation is CASSLDLLAGVYEQYF.

This clone has a single count. The rearrangement joins TRBV28 to TRBJ2-1; D is possibly TRBD1 (5 bases). This CDR3 is built from 14 residues. From germline, CDR1 is MDHEN and CDR2 SYDVKM. Trimming shortened V by 7 bases and J by 1 base, and 11 bases separated the two germline ends. CDR3 DNA: TGTGCCAGCAACACAGGTCAATCCTACAATGAGCAGTTCTTC. It encodes CASNTGQSYNEQFF.

The chain recombines TRBV7-3 with TRBJ2-3; 8 nucleotides agree with TRBD2. Trimming cost V 7 bases and J 8 bases; bases outside gene matches: 5. From germline, CDR1 is SGHTA and CDR2 FQGTGA. CDR3 length: 12 amino acids. The chain's CDR3 is CASTGGDGTQYF. In DNA form, the CDR3 reads TGTGCCAGCACCGGGGGGGATGGTACGCAGTATTTT.